This T cell receptor (beta chain) was sequenced for a study of cytomegalovirus exposure and HLA in healthy donors. V was clipped by 6 bases and J by 5 bases, with 17 bases between them. Germline V gene data show CDR1 as SGHDN and CDR2 as FVKESK. The CDR3 is 15 amino acids. Notes on this clone: What it binds is unknown.

The study's findings and limits: In a later analysis, 17,000 or so TCR beta sequences were associated with HLA alleles at 0.05 false discovery rate. Sequences of the TCR beta chain were said to predict the HLA-A and HLA-B alleles of most subjects accurately.

It was with 60 Vbeta and 13 Jbeta primers that the PCR ran. The assay was immunoSEQ multiplex PCR, and TCRdb's table has in-frame clones only and misses some. The sample has 95,000 to 110,000 clones; about 84% are singletons. The receptor was derived from a man aged 25 to 40 in good health and CMV-seronegative. The sequencing sample was made of PBMCs. The V and J genes are TRBV14 and TRBJ2-1; D is perhaps TRBD2 (6 bases). CDR3 nucleotide sequence: TGTGCCAGCAGGACCACGGGACTTCAGAACAATGAGCAGTTCTTC. This translates into CASRTTGLQNNEQFF.